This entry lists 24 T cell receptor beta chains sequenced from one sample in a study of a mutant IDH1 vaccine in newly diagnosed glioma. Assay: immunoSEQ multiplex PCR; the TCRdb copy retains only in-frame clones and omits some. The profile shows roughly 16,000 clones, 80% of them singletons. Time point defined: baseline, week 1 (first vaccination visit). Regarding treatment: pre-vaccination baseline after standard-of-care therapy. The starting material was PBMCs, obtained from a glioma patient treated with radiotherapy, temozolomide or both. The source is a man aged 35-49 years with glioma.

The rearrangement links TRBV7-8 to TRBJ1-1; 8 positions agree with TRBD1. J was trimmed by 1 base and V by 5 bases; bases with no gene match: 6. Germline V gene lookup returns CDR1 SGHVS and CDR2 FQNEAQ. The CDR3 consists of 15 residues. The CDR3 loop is CASSRRGQENTEAFF. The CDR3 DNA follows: TGTGCCAGCAGCCGCCGGGGACAGGAGAACACTGAAGCTTTCTTT.

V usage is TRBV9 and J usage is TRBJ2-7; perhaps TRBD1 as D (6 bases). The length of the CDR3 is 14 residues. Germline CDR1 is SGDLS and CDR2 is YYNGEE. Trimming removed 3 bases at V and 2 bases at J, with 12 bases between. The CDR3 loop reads CASSATGNPYEQYF. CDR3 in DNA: TGTGCCAGCAGCGCCACAGGGAATCCCTACGAGCAGTACTTC.

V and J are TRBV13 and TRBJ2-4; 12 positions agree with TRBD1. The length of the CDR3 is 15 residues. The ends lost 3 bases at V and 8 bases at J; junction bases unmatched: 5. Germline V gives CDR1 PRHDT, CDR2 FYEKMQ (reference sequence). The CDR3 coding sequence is TGTGCCAGCAGCTTTGGGGACAGGGGGCTGGACATTCAGTACTTC. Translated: CASSFGDRGLDIQYF. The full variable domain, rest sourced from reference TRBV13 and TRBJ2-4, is AAGVIQSPRHLIKEKRETATLKCYPIPRHDTVYWYQQGPGQDPQFLISFYEKMQSDKGSIPDRFSAQQFSDYHSELNMSSLELGDSALYFCASSFGDRGLDIQYFGAGTRLSVL.

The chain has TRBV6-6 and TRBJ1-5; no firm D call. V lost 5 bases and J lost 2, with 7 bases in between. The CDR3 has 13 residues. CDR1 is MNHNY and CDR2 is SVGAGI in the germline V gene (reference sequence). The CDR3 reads CASSVDGNQPQHF. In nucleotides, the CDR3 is TGTGCCAGCAGTGTGGATGGCAATCAGCCCCAGCATTTT.

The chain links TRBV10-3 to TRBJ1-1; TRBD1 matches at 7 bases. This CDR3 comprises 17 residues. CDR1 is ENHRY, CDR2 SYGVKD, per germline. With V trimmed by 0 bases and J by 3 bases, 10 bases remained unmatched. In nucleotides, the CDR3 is TGTGCCATCAGTGAGTCGGGGCAGGGGGGTGTTCACACTGAAGCTTTCTTT. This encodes CAISESGQGGVHTEAFF.

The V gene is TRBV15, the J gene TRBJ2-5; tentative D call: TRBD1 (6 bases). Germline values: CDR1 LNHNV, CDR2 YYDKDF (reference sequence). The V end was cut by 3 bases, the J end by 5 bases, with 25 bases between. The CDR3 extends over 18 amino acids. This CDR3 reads CATSREESFKGGGETQYF. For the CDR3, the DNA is TGTGCCACCAGCAGGGAGGAAAGTTTCAAAGGGGGTGGGGAGACCCAGTACTTC.

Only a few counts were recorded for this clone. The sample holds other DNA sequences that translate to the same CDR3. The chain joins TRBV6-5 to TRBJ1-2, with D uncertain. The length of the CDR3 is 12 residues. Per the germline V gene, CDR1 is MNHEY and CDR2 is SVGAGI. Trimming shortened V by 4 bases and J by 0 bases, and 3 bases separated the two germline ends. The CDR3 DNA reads TGTGCCAGCAGTTCACCTAACTATGGCTACACCTTC. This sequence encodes CASSSPNYGYTF.

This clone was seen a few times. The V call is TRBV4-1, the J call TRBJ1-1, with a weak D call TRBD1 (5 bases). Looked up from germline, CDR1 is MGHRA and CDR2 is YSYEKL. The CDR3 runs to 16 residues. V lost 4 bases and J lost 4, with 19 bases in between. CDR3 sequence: CASSLGEAGQITEAFF. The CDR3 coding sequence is TGCGCCAGCAGCCTGGGTGAGGCAGGGCAGATCACTGAAGCTTTCTTT.

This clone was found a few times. CDR3: CASSLDQRTEAFF. In nucleotides, the CDR3 is TGTGCCAGCAGCTTGGATCAGCGCACTGAAGCTTTCTTT. The V call is TRBV5-6, the J call TRBJ1-1, with D unclear. This CDR3 is 13 amino acids long. V was clipped by 0 bases and J by 4 bases, with 7 bases between them. Germline CDR1 reads SGHDT; CDR2 reads YYEEEE. The variable domain in full, completed from reference TRBV5-6 and TRBJ1-1, reads DAGVTQSPTHLIKTRGQQVTLRCSPKSGHDTVSWYQQALGQGPQFIFQYYEEEERQRGNFPDRFSGHQFPNYSSELNVNALLLGDSALYLCASSLDQRTEAFFGQGTRLTVV.

The DNA for the CDR3 is TGTGCCAGTAGTTCAATACTAAGGGCAGGGTGCGAGCAGTACGTC. Its translation is CASSSILRAGCEQYV. This chain uses TRBV19 with TRBJ2-7, with a tentative D call TRBD1 (5 bases). The length of the CDR3 is 15 residues. Trimming took 5 bases from V and 6 from J, leaving 20 bases between them. In germline, CDR1 is LNHDA, CDR2 SQIVND (reference sequence).

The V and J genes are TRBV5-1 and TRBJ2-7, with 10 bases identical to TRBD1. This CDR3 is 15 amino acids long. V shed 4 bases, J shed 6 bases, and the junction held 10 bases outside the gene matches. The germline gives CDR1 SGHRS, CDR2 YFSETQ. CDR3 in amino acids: CASSGRGQGSREQYF. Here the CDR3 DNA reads TGCGCCAGCAGCGGACGGGGACAGGGGTCCCGCGAGCAGTACTTC.

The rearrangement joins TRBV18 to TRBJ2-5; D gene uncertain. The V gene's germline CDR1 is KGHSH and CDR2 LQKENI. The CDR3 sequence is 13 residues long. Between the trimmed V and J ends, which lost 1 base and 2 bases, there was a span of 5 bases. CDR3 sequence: CASSPQVQETQYF. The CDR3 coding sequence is TGTGCCAGCTCACCACAGGTTCAAGAGACCCAGTACTTC.

The CDR3 coding sequence is TGTGCCTCCCGGGCGGGGGGCTATGGCTACACCTTC. Its translation is CASRAGGYGYTF. The rearrangement links TRBV28 to TRBJ1-2, with D possibly being TRBD1 (5 bases). Trimming left V 11 bases short and J 4 bases short, with 14 bases between. CDR1 MDHEN and CDR2 SYDVKM come from the germline V gene. The CDR3 totals 12 residues.

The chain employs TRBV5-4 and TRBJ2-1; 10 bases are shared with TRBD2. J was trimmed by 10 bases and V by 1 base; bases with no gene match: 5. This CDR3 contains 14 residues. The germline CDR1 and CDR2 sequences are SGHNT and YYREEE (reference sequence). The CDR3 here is CASSLFSSGSEQFF. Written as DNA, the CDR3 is TGTGCCAGCAGCTTGTTTTCTAGCGGGAGCGAGCAGTTCTTC.

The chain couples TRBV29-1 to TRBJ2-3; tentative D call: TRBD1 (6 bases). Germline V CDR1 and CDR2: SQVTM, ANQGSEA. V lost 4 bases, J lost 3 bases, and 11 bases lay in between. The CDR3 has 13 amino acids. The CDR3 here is CSVGGQGTDTQYF. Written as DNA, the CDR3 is TGCAGCGTTGGCGGGCAGGGGACAGATACGCAGTATTTT.

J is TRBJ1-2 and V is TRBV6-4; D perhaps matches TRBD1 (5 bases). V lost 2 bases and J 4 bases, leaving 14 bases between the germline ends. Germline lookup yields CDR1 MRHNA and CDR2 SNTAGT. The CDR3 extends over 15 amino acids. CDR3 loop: CASSDTLTGLYGYTF. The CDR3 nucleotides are TGTGCCAGCAGTGACACGCTAACAGGTCTCTATGGCTACACCTTC.

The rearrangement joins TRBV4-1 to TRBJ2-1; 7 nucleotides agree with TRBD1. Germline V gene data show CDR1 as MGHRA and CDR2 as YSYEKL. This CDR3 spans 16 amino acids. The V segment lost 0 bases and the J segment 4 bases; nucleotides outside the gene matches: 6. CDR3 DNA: TGCGCCAGCAGCCAAGATCGGACAGGAGAGTACAATGAGCAGTTCTTC. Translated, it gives CASSQDRTGEYNEQFF.

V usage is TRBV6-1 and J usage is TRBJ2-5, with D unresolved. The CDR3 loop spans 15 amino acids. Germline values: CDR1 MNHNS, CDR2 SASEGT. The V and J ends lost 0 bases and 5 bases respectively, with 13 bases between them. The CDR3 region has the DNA TGTGCCAGCAGTGAAGCGTCGACGACCGGTGAGACCCAGTACTTC. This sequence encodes CASSEASTTGETQYF.

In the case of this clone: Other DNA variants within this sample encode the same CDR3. The CDR3 loop is CASSFSGTEAFF. The CDR3 DNA is TGTGCCAGCAGCTTTTCCGGGACTGAAGCTTTCTTT. The chain has TRBV11-3 and TRBJ1-1; D not resolved. Germline V gene lookup returns CDR1 SGHNT and CDR2 YENEEA. The germline V and J ends were trimmed by 3 bases and 5 bases, with 7 bases remaining between them. CDR3 length: 12 residues. The full variable domain, with the rest looked up from reference TRBV11-3 and TRBJ1-1, is EAGVVQSPRYKIIEKKQPVAFWCNPISGHNTLYWYLQNLGQGPELLIRYENEEAVDDSQLPKDRFSAERLKGVDSTLKIQPAELGDSAVYLCASSFSGTEAFFGQGTRLTVV.

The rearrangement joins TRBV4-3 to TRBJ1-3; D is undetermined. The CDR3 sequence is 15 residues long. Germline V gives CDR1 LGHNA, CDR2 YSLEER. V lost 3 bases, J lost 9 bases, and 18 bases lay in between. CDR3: CASSQSGPSQSTIYF. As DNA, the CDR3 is TGCGCCAGCAGCCAGAGCGGACCGAGTCAATCCACCATATATTTT.

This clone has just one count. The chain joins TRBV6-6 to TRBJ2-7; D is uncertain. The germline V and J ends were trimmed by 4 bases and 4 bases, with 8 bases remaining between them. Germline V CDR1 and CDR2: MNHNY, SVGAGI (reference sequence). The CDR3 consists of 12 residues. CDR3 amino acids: CASSSGLYEQYF. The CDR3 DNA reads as TGTGCCAGCAGTTCGGGCCTATACGAGCAGTACTTC.

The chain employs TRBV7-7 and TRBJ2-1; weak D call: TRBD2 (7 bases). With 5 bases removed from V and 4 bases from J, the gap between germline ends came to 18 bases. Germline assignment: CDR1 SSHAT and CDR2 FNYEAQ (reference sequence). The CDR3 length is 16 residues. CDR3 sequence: CASSPQGGLAYNEQFF. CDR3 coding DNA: TGTGCCAGCAGCCCACAGGGAGGGCTAGCTTACAATGAGCAGTTCTTC. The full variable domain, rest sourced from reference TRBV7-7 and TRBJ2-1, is GAGVSQSPRYKVTKRGQDVTLRCDPISSHATLYWYQQALGQGPEFLTYFNYEAQPDKSGLPSDRFSAERPEGSISTLTIQRTEQRDSAMYRCASSPQGGLAYNEQFFGPGTRLTVL.

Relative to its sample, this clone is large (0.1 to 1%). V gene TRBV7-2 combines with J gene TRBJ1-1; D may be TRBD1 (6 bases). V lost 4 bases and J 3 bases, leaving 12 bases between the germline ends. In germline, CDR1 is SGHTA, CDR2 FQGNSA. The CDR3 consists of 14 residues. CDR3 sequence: CASSSITGYTEAFF. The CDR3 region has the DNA TGTGCCAGCAGCTCGATCACAGGGTACACTGAAGCTTTCTTT.

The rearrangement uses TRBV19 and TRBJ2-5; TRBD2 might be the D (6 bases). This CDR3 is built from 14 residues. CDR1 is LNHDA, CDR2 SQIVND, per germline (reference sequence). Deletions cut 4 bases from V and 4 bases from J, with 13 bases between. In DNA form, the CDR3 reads TGTGCCAGTAGTACCCGGGGGTCCCGAGAGACCCAGTACTTC. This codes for CASSTRGSRETQYF.